This entry features one T cell receptor (beta chain) sequence. The antigen it binds to is not known. No much larger clone exists at a distance of one base, and base qualities are not known. Taken from cysteine to phenylalanine, the CDR3 has 11 residues. Of all the DNA, just the CDR3 is kept, 33 bases in frame from base 1. V loses 3 bases, J loses 3 bases, and the germline ends lie 4 bases apart. As encoded in the germline V gene (reference sequence), CDR1 is DFQATT while CDR2 is SNEGSKA. Each collaborating institution followed its own protocols to collect whole blood in K2EDTA tubes. For TCRbeta analysis, collaborator samples were shipped as frozen whole blood, as isolated PBMCs, or as DNA extracted from either sample type. These data originate in a study of blood T cell repertoires in COVID-19 (dated by TCRdb to about 2020). A note on the overall study: Collaborator samples came from the United States, Italy and Spain and covered acute and convalescent phases of COVID-19. The prospective study material was composed of cDNA or gDNA derived from T cells, B-cell-depleted T cells, or PBMCs. Subjects who had been exposed to COVID-19, were actively infected with it, or had recovered from it provided the deeply sampled blood TCRbeta repertoires that made up the dataset. The repertoires were released in a freely available public database intended as a resource for research on the immune response to SARS-CoV-2. The samples were drawn from the first 160 participants of the ongoing ImmuneRACE study and from over a thousand subjects provided by 6 global collaborators. The sample metadata nearly always contained a de-identified subject ID, COVID-19 status, age in years and sex. Where HLA class I and class II types were available, the types were taken from metadata supplied by the sample provider, not from assay-based typing.

General findings and caveats noted by the study authors: How much clinical and demographic metadata was included differed by source and by participant, and the metadata was provided uncurated.

TCRbeta CDR3 regions were amplified from genomic DNA using the immunoSEQ Assay, a bias-controlled multiplex PCR. Under the source paper's analysis protocol: The number of nucleated cells in each sample was estimated from the amplification of reference gene primers within the assay. Sequence reads were collapsed and filtered to measure the absolute abundance of every unique TCRbeta CDR3 rearrangement. For each sample, productive Simpson clonality was calculated as the square root of Simpson's diversity index across productive rearrangements. As stored in TCRdb, this immuneACCESS dataset retains in-frame rearrangements with V and J assigned. A fraction of the clones does not appear; measured against another copy, unresolved V genes explain less than half of the discrepancy, and the remainder lacks a known reason. The V and J calls and clone size come from that table; D and trimming were worked out from the DNA. The sample table records around 46,000 clones; roughly 80% of these occur just once. The ten largest clones capture 7% to 8.5% of the sample.

Sequencing used peripheral blood. The chain uses TRBV20-1 and TRBJ2-3; confidence is insufficient to name the D gene. The origin of this receptor is a man between 35 and 55 years old with acute or convalescent COVID-19. The CDR3 loop reads CSASQTDTQYF. The nucleotide sequence reads TGCAGTGCTAGTCAGACAGATACGCAGTATTTT.